A single sample gave rise to the 13 T cell receptor beta chains below, sequenced in a study of T-cell reconstitution after alpha-beta-depleted transplantation in children. The authors prepared the TCRbeta library with unique molecular identifiers. TCRdb re-derived calls from the PCR reads in MiXCR, one entry per CDR3 protein. The repertoire holds a few hundred thousand distinct CDR3 sequences, with around 25% as singletons. The sequencing used PBMCs, mostly from graft donor cells, collected 360 days after TCRalphabeta/CD19-depleted stem cell transplant. All receptors derive from a female patient between 2 and 10 years old who had a stem cell transplant for congenital amegakaryocytic thrombocytopenia, so the T cells may come from the graft donor.

A few counts support this clonotype. The CDR3 DNA follows: TGTGCCAGCGGAACTAGCGACCAAGAGACCCAGTACTTC. This codes for CASGTSDQETQYF. This chain links TRBV6-2 or TRBV6-3 with TRBJ2-5, with 7 nucleotides matching TRBD2. Germline lookup yields CDR1 MNHEY and CDR2 SVGEGT. The CDR3 runs 13 residues. V dropped 8 bases and J dropped 0; count of bases not matched to a gene: 3.

At least ten counts were recorded for this clonotype. The V call is TRBV4-3, the J call TRBJ2-5; TRBD1 agrees at 7 bases. This CDR3 has 17 amino acids. Looked up from germline, CDR1 is LGHNA and CDR2 is YSLEER. The V gene end was trimmed by 0 bases and the J gene end by 1 base; junction bases not matched to a gene: 8. In DNA form, the CDR3 reads TGCGCCAGCAGCCAAGATGGGCCGGGACAGCGCCAAGAGACCCAGTACTTC. This encodes CASSQDGPGQRQETQYF.

This clonotype appeared a few times. J is TRBJ2-3 and V is TRBV20-1, with TRBD2 matching 12 bases. With 5 bases clipped from V and 4 bases from J, the junction kept 4 bases outside the gene matches. The CDR3 is made up of 14 amino acids. CDR1 DFQATT and CDR2 SNEGSKA come from the germline V gene (reference sequence). The CDR3 region has the DNA TGCAGTGCTGGACTAGCGGGGATATCAGATACGCAGTATTTT. It is translated as CSAGLAGISDTQYF.

In its sample, this clonotype was seen a few times. V gene TRBV12-3 or TRBV12-4 combines with J gene TRBJ1-5; 7 positions match TRBD1. V was pared by 6 bases and J by 6 bases, with 8 bases of the junction left unmatched. The CDR3 spans 14 residues. The CDR3 sequence is CASSSSNRGQPQHF. CDR3 in DNA: TGTGCCAGCAGCAGCTCAAACAGGGGTCAGCCCCAGCATTTT.

CDR3 protein: CASSMEPGLAGWEQYF. CDR3 coding DNA: TGCGCCAGCAGCATGGAACCGGGACTAGCGGGGTGGGAGCAGTACTTC. The V call is TRBV5-1, the J call TRBJ2-7, with 13 nucleotides matching TRBD2. This CDR3 has 16 residues. The ends lost 4 bases at V and 7 bases at J; junction bases unmatched: 11. Germline V lookup: CDR1 SGHRS, CDR2 YFSETQ. The full variable domain, with the rest looked up from reference TRBV5-1 and TRBJ2-7, is KAGVTQTPRYLIKTRGQQVTLSCSPISGHRSVSWYQQTPGQGLQFLFEYFSETQRNKGNFPGRFSGRQFSNSRSEMNVSTLELGDSALYLCASSMEPGLAGWEQYFGPGTRLTVT.

This clonotype was seen more than once but under ten times. The rearrangement joins TRBV20-1 to TRBJ2-3, with D unresolved. The CDR3 runs 15 residues. CDR1 is DFQATT and CDR2 is SNEGSKA in the germline V gene (reference sequence). The V gene lost 0 bases and the J gene lost 4 bases, with 14 bases spanning the gap. This CDR3 is CSARDDIVSSDTQYF. The CDR3 bases are TGCAGTGCTAGAGATGATATAGTGTCCTCAGATACGCAGTATTTT.

The chain couples TRBV20-1 to TRBJ2-1, with 10 bases aligning to TRBD1. Germline V gene data show CDR1 as DFQATT and CDR2 as SNEGSKA (reference sequence). The trim removed 5 bases at V and 15 bases at J, leaving 13 bases unmatched. This CDR3 is 13 amino acids long. DNA of the CDR3: TGCAGTGCTGAAACGGAGACAGGGGGCGAAGCGTTCTTC. Translated: CSAETETGGEAFF.

The chain recombines TRBV24-1 with TRBJ1-2; D is unresolved. CDR3 length equals 16 residues. Germline loops: CDR1 KGHDR, CDR2 SFDVKD. Trimming removed 4 bases at V and 3 bases at J, with 17 bases between. This CDR3 is CATSEWSKDGYYGYTF. In DNA form, the CDR3 reads TGTGCCACCAGTGAATGGAGCAAAGATGGATACTATGGCTACACCTTC.

This clonotype has only a few counts. The chain recombines TRBV5-1 with TRBJ2-7; D is tentatively TRBD1 or TRBD2 (5 bases each). The V gene lost 3 bases and the J gene lost 1 base, with 11 bases spanning the gap. The germline gives CDR1 SGHRS, CDR2 YFSETQ. CDR3 length: 14 residues. The CDR3 region is CASSYRTDSYEQYF. CDR3 sequence (DNA): TGCGCCAGCAGCTACAGGACTGATTCCTACGAGCAGTACTTC.

The V and J genes are TRBV30 and TRBJ2-2; TRBD1 might be the D (5 bases). V was pared by 2 bases and J by 3 bases, with 10 bases between. Per germline, CDR1 GTSNPN and CDR2 SVGIG (reference sequence). This CDR3 spans 14 amino acids. Here the CDR3 DNA reads TGTGCCTGGAGTTCAGGGTTGGACACCGGGGAGCTGTTTTTT. Its protein is CAWSSGLDTGELFF.

There are many counts of this clonotype. The CDR3 loop reads CAIGPPRLTDTQYF. Written as DNA, the CDR3 is TGTGCCATCGGGCCCCCGCGTTTAACTGATACGCAGTATTTT. The V call is TRBV10-3, the J call TRBJ2-3; D remains unclear. Germline V gives CDR1 ENHRY, CDR2 SYGVKD. V lost 8 bases, J lost 6 bases, and 18 bases lay in between. This CDR3 contains 14 residues.

The J gene is TRBJ2-1, the V gene TRBV6-2 or TRBV6-3; 10 nucleotides line up with TRBD2. CDR3 length: 16 amino acids. Germline V gene sequence: CDR1 MNHEY, CDR2 SVGEGT. J lost 6 bases, V lost 3 bases, and 8 bases had no gene match. CDR3 region: CASSYPLSSGSNEQFF. CDR3 in DNA: TGTGCCAGCAGTTATCCGCTGTCTAGCGGGAGCAATGAGCAGTTCTTC.

Of note for this clonotype: Relative to the germline gene, one junction end is altered; a read error may explain this. CDR3 loop: CVSSLAWRGNQPQHF. The CDR3 nucleotides read TGTGTCAGCAGTTTAGCGTGGAGGGGAAATCAGCCCCAGCATTTT. The chain uses TRBV12-3 or TRBV12-4 and TRBJ1-5, with a weak D call TRBD1 (5 bases). The CDR3 covers 15 residues.